The source of this T cell receptor beta chain is a study of blood T cells in healthy people across ages. Study-level findings and limits: Both naive CD4+ cell counts and diversity were greater in long-lived donors than in aged donors.

For the second PCR, which ran for 7 to 11 cycles, a sample-barcoded 5' primer and a J-beta primer mix were used. TCRdb redid the calling of the 5' RACE reads with MiXCR, one entry per CDR3 protein. The table lists 600,000 or so distinct CDR3 sequences, approximately 30% of them singletons. In regard to this clonotype: Antigen specificity is unknown.

The junction had 14 bases not matched to a gene; V was cut back by 6 bases and J by 6 bases. Germline loops: CDR1 SGHAT, CDR2 FQNNGV. The CDR3 has 17 residues. This clonotype was obtained from a woman aged 80 or over in good health. The sequenced material came from blood. V is TRBV11-2 and J is TRBJ2-1; 10 bases line up with TRBD1. CDR3 DNA sequence: TGTGCCAGCAGGGCCCCAGGCCTCCGGGACAGGGGCAATGAGCAGTTCTTC. Its translation: CASRAPGLRDRGNEQFF.